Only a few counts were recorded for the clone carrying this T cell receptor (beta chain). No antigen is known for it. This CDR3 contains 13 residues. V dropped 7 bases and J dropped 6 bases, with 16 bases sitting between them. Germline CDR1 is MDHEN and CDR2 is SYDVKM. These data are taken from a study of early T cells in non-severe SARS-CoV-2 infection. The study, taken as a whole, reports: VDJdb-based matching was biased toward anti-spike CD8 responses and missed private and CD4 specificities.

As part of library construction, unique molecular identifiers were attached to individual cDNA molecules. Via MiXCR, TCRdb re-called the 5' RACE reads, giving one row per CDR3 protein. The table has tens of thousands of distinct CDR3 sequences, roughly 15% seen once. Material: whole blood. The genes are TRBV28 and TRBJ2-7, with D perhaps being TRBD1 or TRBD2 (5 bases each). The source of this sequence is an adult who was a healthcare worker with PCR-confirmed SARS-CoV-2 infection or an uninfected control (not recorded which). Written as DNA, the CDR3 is TGTGCCAGCAAACTACTAGGGGTGAGCGAGCAGTACTTC. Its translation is CASKLLGVSEQYF.